This TCR beta chain was profiled in a study of CD8 T cells in ankylosing spondylitis. General observations from the study: In synovial fluid and blood from reactive arthritis, some motif variants were previously reported. Ankylosing spondylitis blood appeared to carry a characteristic TCR beta motif of roughly eight highly homologous variants.

V shed 6 bases, J shed 2 bases, and the junction held 4 bases outside the gene matches. CDR3 length equals 14 residues. Germline V CDR1 and CDR2: MNHNS, SASEGT. This clonotype has a handful of counts. No antigen is known for it. One entry per CDR3 protein, called by TCRdb with MiXCR from the 5' RACE reads. The sample consists of 300,000 to 400,000 distinct CDR3 sequences, around 22% of them appearing once. This TCR derives from a male donor with ankylosing spondylitis. Material: blood, either unsorted or a sorted T cell fraction (not recorded which). The chain is built from TRBV6-1 and TRBJ2-7; the match to TRBD1 covers 10 bases. CDR3 in amino acids: CASRPGQGTYEQYF. CDR3 DNA sequence: TGTGCCAGCAGACCGGGACAGGGGACCTACGAGCAGTACTTC.